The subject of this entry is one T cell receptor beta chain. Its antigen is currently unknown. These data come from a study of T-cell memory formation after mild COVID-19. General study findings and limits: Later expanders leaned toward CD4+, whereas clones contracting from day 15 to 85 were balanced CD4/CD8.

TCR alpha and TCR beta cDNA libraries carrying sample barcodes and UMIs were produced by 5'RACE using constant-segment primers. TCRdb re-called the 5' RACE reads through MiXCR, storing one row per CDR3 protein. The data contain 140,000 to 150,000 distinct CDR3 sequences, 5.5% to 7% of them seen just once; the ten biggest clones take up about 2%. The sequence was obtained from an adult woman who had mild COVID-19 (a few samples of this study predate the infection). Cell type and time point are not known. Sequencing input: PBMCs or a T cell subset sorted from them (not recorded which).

The CDR3 sequence is CASSFLRDYEQYF. CDR3 nucleotide sequence: TGCGCCAGCAGCTTTCTCAGGGACTACGAGCAGTACTTC. This chain links TRBV5-1 with TRBJ2-7; D might be TRBD1 (5 bases). Between the trimmed V and J ends, which lost 2 bases and 3 bases, there was a span of 9 bases. This CDR3 has 13 residues. Germline loops: CDR1 SGHRS, CDR2 YFSETQ.